This TCR beta chain derives from a study of blood T cell repertoires in COVID-19. Study processing details: Estimation of nucleated cell counts was performed using reference gene primer amplification. TCRdb's copy holds only in-frame clones and misses some; the assay was immunoSEQ multiplex PCR. V, J and clone size are those of that table, while D and trimming were read from the DNA. The table has about 130,000 clones, around 80% seen once; the top ten hold under 2.5%. V gave up 4 bases and J gave up 13 bases; unmatched junction bases: 9. The CDR3 totals 13 residues. Germline CDR1 GTSNPN, CDR2 SVGIG (reference sequence).

The sequencing sample was made of peripheral blood. This receptor was obtained from a man aged 65 to 79 with acute or convalescent COVID-19. V is TRBV30 and J is TRBJ1-6, with 8 bases aligning to TRBD1. In DNA, the CDR3 is TGTGCCTGGACGGGACAGGCCAACCTCCCCCTCCACTTT. It encodes CAWTGQANLPLHF.